Listed below are T cell receptor beta chains from one sample, sequenced in a study of shared clonotypes between healthy human individuals. Some clones are missing from TCRdb's copy, which holds only in-frame ones; the method was immunoSEQ multiplex PCR. This table holds fewer than 850,000 clones, roughly 88% found once. Sequencing was carried out using memory CD8+ T cells from PBMCs. The receptors stem from a man younger than 30 in good health. Some clones in this sample may be carry-over from other donors' samples. Each CDR3 is given with its conserved first and last residue. Fields, in order: V gene, D gene, CDR3 length, CDR3 protein. D genes are given only for firm matches.

TRBV7-9,TRBD2,18,CASSSWTSFREVLDTQYF
TRBV6-6,-,12,CASSYGTDGYTF
TRBV19,TRBD1,13,CASSTWTGPRQFF
TRBV2,-,14,CASMGEHVPQPQHF
TRBV15,-,13,CATWTPSTDTQYF
TRBV25-1,-,16,CASSESRGASNQPQHF
TRBV5-1,TRBD1,14,CASSWDSSGNTIYF
TRBV5-1,-,16,CASSLKTGWTYNEQFF
TRBV28,-,15,CASRALQGAGQPQHF
TRBV28,-,14,CASNQVYSYNEQFF
TRBV28,-,14,CASSPTVNYNEQFF
TRBV28,TRBD1,16,CASSAPVRDRVDEQYF
TRBV27,TRBD1,15,CASSSKMTGLYGYTF
TRBV7-9,-,15,CASSNPGLGRETQYF
TRBV28,-,14,CASHGTGSSYEQYF
TRBV27,-,15,CASSPPGVNTGELFF
TRBV5-1,-,14,CASSFSRSGYEQYF
TRBV5-1,TRBD2,16,CASSLGTSGSYNEQFF
TRBV11-2,-,16,CASSLWDTLSSYEQYF
TRBV27,-,16,CASSSTRRDRYYEQYF
TRBV30,TRBD1,11,CASDRGEEQYF
TRBV28,-,16,CASSPITSTHTDTQYF
TRBV28,TRBD1,15,CASSFGTDLAYEQYF
TRBV6-6,-,16,CASSTSPAVPTDTQYF
TRBV19,-,13,CASSVGPLPKAFF
TRBV11-2,-,14,CASSFGGGSYEQYF
TRBV9,TRBD1,16,CASSGYRDRDYFEQYF
TRBV9,-,14,CASSPWGGNEKLFF
TRBV2,TRBD1,16,CASISPRQGRDTEAFF
TRBV5-5,-,12,CASSPRDYGYTF